This record covers a single TCR beta chain. TCRdb re-called the multiplex PCR reads with MiXCR, one entry per CDR3 protein. The table has approximately 12,000 distinct CDR3 sequences, about 50% seen once. The CDR3 spans 15 residues. V trimming: 5 bases; J trimming: 10 bases; junction bases outside the gene matches: 9. Germline CDR1 is MNHNS and CDR2 is SASEGT. The source of the sample is a study of breast tumors, draining lymph nodes, adjacent tissues. The sequence came from a female donor with breast cancer. Some clones in this sample may be carry-over from other donors' samples. This chain uses TRBV6-1 with TRBJ2-2; 11 nucleotides align to TRBD2. Sequencing was performed on tumor-adjacent breast tissue. This CDR3 is CASSRLAGTPLELFF. The DNA of the CDR3 is TGTGCCAGCAGTCGACTAGCGGGGACCCCGTTGGAGCTGTTTTTT.